The 14 T cell receptor beta chains below come from one sample, sequenced in a study of control samples from healthy donors and cancer patients. Only in-frame clones appear in the TCRdb table, and some are missing; sequencing was by immunoSEQ multiplex PCR. Of 150,000 to 200,000 clones in the sample, about 86% were seen once. Sequencing used blood. These receptors were obtained from a man younger than 30 in good health.

J is TRBJ2-7 and V is TRBV28, with D maybe TRBD2 (5 bases). The V gene lost 6 bases and the J gene lost 3 bases, with 12 bases spanning the gap. The germline V gene encodes CDR1 MDHEN and CDR2 SYDVKM. The CDR3 covers 13 residues. Here the CDR3 reads CASRGGLSYEQYF. The CDR3 DNA follows: TGTGCCAGCAGGGGCGGGTTGAGCTACGAGCAGTACTTC.

The chain recombines TRBV28 with TRBJ2-2; 8 bases match TRBD2. The CDR3 consists of 18 residues. The germline V gene encodes CDR1 MDHEN and CDR2 SYDVKM. Trimming removed 5 bases from V and 1 base from J; junction bases left unmatched: 12. CDR3 protein: CASSHQFGAGENTGELFF. The CDR3 nucleotides are TGTGCCAGCAGTCATCAGTTCGGAGCGGGGGAGAACACCGGGGAGCTGTTTTTT.

V gene TRBV7-2 combines with J gene TRBJ2-7; D is ambiguous. From germline, CDR1 is SGHTA and CDR2 FQGNSA. Between the trimmed V and J ends, which lost 5 bases and 5 bases, there was a span of 16 bases. CDR3 length: 14 amino acids. CDR3 sequence reads: CASSDLLRTNEQYF. The CDR3 nucleotides read TGTGCCAGCAGCGACCTTTTGAGAACCAACGAGCAGTACTTC. Looking up the rest from reference TRBV7-2 and TRBJ2-7 gives the full variable domain: GAGVSQSPSNKVTEKGKDVELRCDPISGHTALYWYRQSLGQGLEFLIYFQGNSAPDKSGLPSDRFSAERTGGSVSTLTIQRTQQEDSAVYLCASSDLLRTNEQYFGPGTRLTVT.

V gene TRBV10-3 combines with J gene TRBJ2-7, with D hard to call. The CDR3 has 14 amino acids. The germline gives CDR1 ENHRY, CDR2 SYGVKD. V was cut by 3 bases and J by 0 bases, with 9 bases left in between. The CDR3 coding sequence is TGTGCCATCAGTGAAGTCTTGACCTCCTACGAGCAGTACTTC. Encoded protein: CAISEVLTSYEQYF.

The chain employs TRBV30 and TRBJ2-3; D is perhaps TRBD2 (5 bases). The CDR3 spans 13 residues. Trimming removed 7 bases from V and 0 bases from J, with 11 bases in between. Germline values: CDR1 GTSNPN, CDR2 SVGIG (reference sequence). The CDR3 reads CAFTRFSTDTQYF. In DNA, the CDR3 is TGTGCCTTTACTAGATTTAGCACAGATACGCAGTATTTT.

This rearrangement joins TRBV6-2 or TRBV6-3 to TRBJ1-1; D possibly corresponds to TRBD1 (5 bases). The CDR3 is made up of 13 amino acids. CDR1 and CDR2 (germline): MNHEY, SVGEGT. V lost 2 bases and J 5 bases, leaving 9 bases between the germline ends. In nucleotides, the CDR3 is TGTGCCAGCAGTTACGGAGGGGTTACTGAAGCTTTCTTT. It yields the protein CASSYGGVTEAFF.

J is TRBJ1-1 and V is TRBV27, with D tentatively TRBD1 (5 bases). This CDR3 has 15 residues. V dropped 1 base and J dropped 2 bases, with 11 bases sitting between them. The germline gives CDR1 MNHEY, CDR2 SMNVEV (reference sequence). The CDR3 reads CASSLYGGVNTEAFF. The CDR3, as DNA: TGTGCCAGCAGTTTATATGGGGGGGTAAACACTGAAGCTTTCTTT.

The CDR3: CSGGGATNEKLFF. The CDR3 DNA reads TGCAGCGGCGGGGGAGCAACTAATGAAAAACTGTTTTTT. The chain recombines TRBV29-1 with TRBJ1-4; D might be TRBD1 (5 bases). Trimming stripped 7 bases from V and 0 bases from J, with 9 bases between. Germline CDR1 SQVTM, CDR2 ANQGSEA. This CDR3 contains 13 residues. Filled out from reference TRBV29-1 and TRBJ1-4, the complete variable domain reads SAVISQKPSRDICQRGTSLTIQCQVDSQVTMMFWYRQQPGQSLTLIATANQGSEATYESGFVIDKFPISRPNLTFSTLTVSNMSPEDSSIYLCSGGGATNEKLFFGSGTQLSVL.

In its sample, this clone was seen once. The J gene is TRBJ1-1, the V gene TRBV10-3; TRBD1 might be the D (5 bases). CDR1 and CDR2 (germline): ENHRY, SYGVKD. The CDR3 is made up of 17 amino acids. V was clipped by 4 bases and J by 4 bases, with 22 bases between them. CDR3 DNA sequence: TGTGCCATCAGTGTCTCCCCCGGGGCCGACCGGGGCACTGAAGCTTTCTTT. It specifies CAISVSPGADRGTEAFF.

The chain employs TRBV4-2 and TRBJ1-2; a weak D match, TRBD1 (6 bases). The V gene's germline CDR1 is LGHNA and CDR2 YNFKEQ. Trimming took off 4 bases at V and 4 bases at J, with 13 bases between the two ends. The CDR3 has 14 residues. The CDR3 loop is CASSREGQSYGYTF. The DNA for the CDR3 is TGTGCCAGCAGCCGGGAAGGACAGTCCTATGGCTACACCTTC.

The chain carries TRBV6-5 and TRBJ2-4; D is possibly TRBD1 (5 bases). This CDR3 spans 13 amino acids. CDR1 and CDR2 (germline): MNHEY, SVGAGI. The V end was cut by 8 bases, the J end by 1 base, with 9 bases between. The CDR3 here is CASSTDAKNIQYF. In DNA, the CDR3 is TGTGCCAGCTCGACAGACGCCAAAAACATTCAGTACTTC.

The J gene is TRBJ2-3, the V gene TRBV3-1 (or the pseudogene TRBV3-2), with TRBD1 identical over 10 bases. The CDR3 consists of 16 residues. Trimming cost V 2 bases and J 5 bases; bases outside gene matches: 7. Germline values: CDR1 LGHDT, CDR2 YNNKEL (reference sequence). CDR3 DNA sequence: TGTGCCAGCAGCCAACCGACAGGGGGCGAAGTAGATACGCAGTATTTT. It specifies CASSQPTGGEVDTQYF.

The chain has TRBV7-8 and TRBJ2-5; D remains unclear. This CDR3 contains 21 residues. With 5 bases removed from V and 2 bases from J, the gap between germline ends came to 33 bases. In germline, CDR1 is SGHVS, CDR2 FQNEAQ. The CDR3 loop reads CASSRRKGSYAATSTQETQYF. The CDR3 DNA reads TGTGCCAGCAGCCGTAGAAAAGGATCGTACGCTGCCACGAGCACACAAGAGACCCAGTACTTC.

The chain recombines TRBV6-2 or TRBV6-3 with TRBJ2-7; the D is unclear. V shed 2 bases and J shed 9 bases, with 23 bases lying between them. This CDR3 is built from 16 residues. Germline V gene lookup returns CDR1 MNHEY and CDR2 SVGEGT. Here the CDR3 reads CASSYRLRATPQGQYF. The DNA of the CDR3 is TGTGCCAGCAGTTACAGGCTACGAGCCACGCCCCAAGGGCAGTACTTC.